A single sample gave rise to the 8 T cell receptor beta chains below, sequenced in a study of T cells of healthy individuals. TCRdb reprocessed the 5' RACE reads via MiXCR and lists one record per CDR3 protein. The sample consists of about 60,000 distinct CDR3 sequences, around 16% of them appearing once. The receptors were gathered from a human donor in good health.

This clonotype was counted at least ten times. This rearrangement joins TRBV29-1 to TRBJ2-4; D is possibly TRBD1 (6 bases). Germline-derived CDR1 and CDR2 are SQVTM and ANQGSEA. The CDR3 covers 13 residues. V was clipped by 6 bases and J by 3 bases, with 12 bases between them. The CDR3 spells CSVSTGIKNIQYF. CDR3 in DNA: TGCAGCGTGTCGACAGGAATCAAAAACATTCAGTACTTC.

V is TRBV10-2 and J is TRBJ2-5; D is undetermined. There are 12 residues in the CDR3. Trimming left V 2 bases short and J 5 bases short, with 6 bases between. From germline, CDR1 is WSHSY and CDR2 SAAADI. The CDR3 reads CASSELGETQYF. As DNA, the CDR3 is TGCGCCAGCAGTGAGCTTGGGGAGACCCAGTACTTC.

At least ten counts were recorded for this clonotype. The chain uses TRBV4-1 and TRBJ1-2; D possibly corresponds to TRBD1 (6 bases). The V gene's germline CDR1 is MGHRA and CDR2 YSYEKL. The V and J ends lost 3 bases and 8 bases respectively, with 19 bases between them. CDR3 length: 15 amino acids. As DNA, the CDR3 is TGCGCCAGCAGCCAGGACGACAGGTCCCTTCTCGGCTACACCTTC. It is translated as CASSQDDRSLLGYTF.

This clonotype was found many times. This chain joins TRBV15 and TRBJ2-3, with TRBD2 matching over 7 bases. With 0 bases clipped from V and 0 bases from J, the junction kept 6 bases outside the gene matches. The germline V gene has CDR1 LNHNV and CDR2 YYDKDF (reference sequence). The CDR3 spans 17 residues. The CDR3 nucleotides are TGTGCCACCAGCAGAGATTGGTATAGCGGGAGCACAGATACGCAGTATTTT. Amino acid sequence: CATSRDWYSGSTDTQYF.

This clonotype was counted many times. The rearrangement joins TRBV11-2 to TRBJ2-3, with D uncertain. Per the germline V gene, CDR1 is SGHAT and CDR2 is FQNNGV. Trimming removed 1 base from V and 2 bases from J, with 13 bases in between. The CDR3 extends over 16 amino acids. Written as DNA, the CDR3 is TGTGCCAGCAGCTTAGTCGCGGCAGACCTCACAGATACGCAGTATTTT. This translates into CASSLVAADLTDTQYF.

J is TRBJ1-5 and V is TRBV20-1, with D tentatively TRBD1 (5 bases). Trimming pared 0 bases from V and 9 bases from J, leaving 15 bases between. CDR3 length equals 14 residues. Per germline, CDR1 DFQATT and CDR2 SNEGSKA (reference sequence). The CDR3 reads CSARDTLGAGPQHF. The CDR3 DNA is TGCAGTGCTAGAGATACGTTAGGGGCTGGGCCCCAGCATTTT.

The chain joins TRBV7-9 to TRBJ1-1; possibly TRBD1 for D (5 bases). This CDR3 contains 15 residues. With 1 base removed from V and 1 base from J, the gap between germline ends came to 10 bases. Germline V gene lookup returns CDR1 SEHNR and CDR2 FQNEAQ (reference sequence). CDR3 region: CASSLGTTGNTEAFF. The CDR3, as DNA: TGTGCCAGCAGCTTAGGGACCACAGGGAACACTGAAGCTTTCTTT.

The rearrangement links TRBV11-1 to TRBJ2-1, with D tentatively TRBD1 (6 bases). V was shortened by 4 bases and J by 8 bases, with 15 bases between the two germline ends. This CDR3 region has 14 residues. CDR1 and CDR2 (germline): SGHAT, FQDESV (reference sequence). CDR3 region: CASSSWARGDEQFF. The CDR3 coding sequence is TGTGCCAGCAGCTCCTGGGCCAGGGGTGATGAGCAGTTCTTC.